The 2 T cell receptor beta chains given below trace back to one sample, sequenced in a study of human T cells and chemical hapten exposure. One entry per CDR3 protein results from TCRdb running MiXCR on the RACE reads. This sample has tens of thousands of distinct CDR3 sequences, with over 9.5% found just once. Documented time point: pre-sensitization, week 0. Treatment of the sample: therapeutic diphenylcyclopropenone sensitization with weekly scalp DPC. The sequencing used whole blood, collected in connection with sensitization to the hapten diphenylcyclopropenone (DPC). These receptors were obtained from a man aged 30-40 years with alopecia areata. Some clones in this sample may be carry-over from other donors' samples.

This clonotype was seen at least ten times. The chain links TRBV7-9 to TRBJ1-1; D may be TRBD1 (6 bases). Germline CDR1 reads SEHNR; CDR2 reads FQNEAQ (reference sequence). V was clipped by 2 bases and J by 3 bases, with 13 bases between them. This CDR3 has 15 residues. CDR3 sequence (DNA): TGTGCCAGCAGCTTATTGGGGGCCGGGCACACTGAAGCTTTCTTT. This sequence encodes CASSLLGAGHTEAFF.

This clonotype was picked up many times. The rearrangement joins TRBV7-9 to TRBJ2-5; D is unclear. The CDR3 covers 13 residues. In germline, CDR1 is SEHNR, CDR2 FQNEAQ (reference sequence). V lost 4 bases and J lost 5, with 11 bases in between. The CDR3 sequence: CASSYKGLETQYF. In DNA form, the CDR3 reads TGTGCCAGCAGCTATAAAGGGCTGGAGACCCAGTACTTC.